A single sample gave rise to the 4 T cell receptor beta chains below, sequenced in a study of blood T cell repertoires in COVID-19. Libraries were prepared by immunoSEQ multiplex PCR; TCRdb keeps only in-frame clonotypes and omits some of them. The sample comprises just under 350,000 clones, about 89% of which are singletons, and nearly 6.5% rests with the top ten. Sequencing was done on a sample of peripheral blood. These TCRs come from a woman in her 50s with COVID-19, enrolled during active disease.

The chain combines TRBV5-1 with TRBJ1-5, with TRBD1 as a possible D gene (5 bases). Trimming pared 4 bases from V and 4 bases from J, leaving 15 bases between. Germline V CDR1 and CDR2: SGHRS, YFSETQ. This CDR3 comprises 15 residues. In DNA, the CDR3 is TGCGCCAGCAGCCTACGAGGACATAAGAATCAGCCCCAGCATTTT. This translates into CASSLRGHKNQPQHF.

For this clone: Within the sample, other DNA sequences also encode this same CDR3. The chain carries TRBV2 and TRBJ1-5; D may be TRBD1 (5 bases). Germline V gene data show CDR1 as SNHLY and CDR2 as FYNNEI. Trimming removed 2 bases at V and 1 base at J, with 9 bases between. The CDR3 totals 15 residues. The CDR3 sequence: CASSEQGLSNQPQHF. DNA for the CDR3: TGTGCCAGCAGTGAACAGGGACTCAGCAATCAGCCCCAGCATTTT. Combining the CDR3 with reference TRBV2 and TRBJ1-5 gives the whole variable domain EPEVTQTPSHQVTQMGQEVILRCVPISNHLYFYWYRQILGQKVEFLVSFYNNEISEKSEIFDDQFSVERPDGSNFTLKIRSTKLEDSAMYFCASSEQGLSNQPQHFGDGTRLSIL.

The J gene is TRBJ1-1, the V gene TRBV19; no definite D call. Trimming removed 6 bases from V and 0 bases from J, with 14 bases in between. This CDR3 region has 15 residues. Germline V gene lookup returns CDR1 LNHDA and CDR2 SQIVND (reference sequence). CDR3 nucleotides: TGTGCCAGTAGAAGCGATGGCCGCATGAACACTGAAGCTTTCTTT. It codes for CASRSDGRMNTEAFF. The full variable domain, completed using reference TRBV19 and TRBJ1-1, is DGGITQSPKYLFRKEGQNVTLSCEQNLNHDAMYWYRQDPGQGLRLIYYSQIVNDFQKGDIAEGYSVSREKKESFPLTVTSAQKNPTAFYLCASRSDGRMNTEAFFGQGTRLTVV.

This chain joins TRBV10-3 and TRBJ2-7; D is possibly TRBD2 (6 bases). V was shortened by 3 bases and J by 3 bases, with 12 bases between the two germline ends. The CDR3 extends over 14 amino acids. Looked up from germline, CDR1 is ENHRY and CDR2 is SYGVKD. CDR3 bases: TGTGCCATCAGTGACGCCGGGAGATACTACGAGCAGTACTTC. This gives the protein CAISDAGRYYEQYF.